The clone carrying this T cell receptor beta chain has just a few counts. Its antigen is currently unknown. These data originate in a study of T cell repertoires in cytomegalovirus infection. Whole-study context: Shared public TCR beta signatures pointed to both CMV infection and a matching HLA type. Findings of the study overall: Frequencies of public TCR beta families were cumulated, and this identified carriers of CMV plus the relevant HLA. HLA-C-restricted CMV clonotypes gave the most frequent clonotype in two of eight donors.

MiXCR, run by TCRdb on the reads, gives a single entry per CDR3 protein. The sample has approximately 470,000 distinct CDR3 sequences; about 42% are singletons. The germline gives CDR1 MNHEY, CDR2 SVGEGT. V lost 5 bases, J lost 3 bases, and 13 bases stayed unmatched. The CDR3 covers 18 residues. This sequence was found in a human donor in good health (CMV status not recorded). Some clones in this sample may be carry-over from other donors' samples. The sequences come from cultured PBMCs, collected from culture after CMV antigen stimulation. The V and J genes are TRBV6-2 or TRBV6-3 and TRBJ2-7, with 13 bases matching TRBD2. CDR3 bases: TGTGCCAGCAGTGCGCTTTTTGGGACTAGCGGGACCCTCTACGAGCAGTACTTC. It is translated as CASSALFGTSGTLYEQYF.